This TCR beta chain was captured in a study of shared clonotypes between healthy human individuals. Using immunoSEQ multiplex PCR, the repertoire was profiled, and TCRdb retains in-frame clones only, with some absent. The sample shows roughly 520,000 clones, 90% to 97% of them seen only once. Germline V gives CDR1 SGHNT, CDR2 YYREEE (reference sequence). The CDR3 spans 15 residues, counting both ends. Comment on this clone: No DNA is shown, since the ends of the CDR3 on it are uncertain; the CDR3 is the one TCRdb lists.

This clonotype was sampled from a woman aged 25 to 39 in good health. The genes are TRBV5-4 and TRBJ2-1; the table gives TRBD2 as D, unverified against the DNA. The sequenced sample was naive CD4+ T cells sorted from blood. Subset denoted: CD45RA+ positively selected. CDR3 amino acids: CASILGGAGHDEQFF.